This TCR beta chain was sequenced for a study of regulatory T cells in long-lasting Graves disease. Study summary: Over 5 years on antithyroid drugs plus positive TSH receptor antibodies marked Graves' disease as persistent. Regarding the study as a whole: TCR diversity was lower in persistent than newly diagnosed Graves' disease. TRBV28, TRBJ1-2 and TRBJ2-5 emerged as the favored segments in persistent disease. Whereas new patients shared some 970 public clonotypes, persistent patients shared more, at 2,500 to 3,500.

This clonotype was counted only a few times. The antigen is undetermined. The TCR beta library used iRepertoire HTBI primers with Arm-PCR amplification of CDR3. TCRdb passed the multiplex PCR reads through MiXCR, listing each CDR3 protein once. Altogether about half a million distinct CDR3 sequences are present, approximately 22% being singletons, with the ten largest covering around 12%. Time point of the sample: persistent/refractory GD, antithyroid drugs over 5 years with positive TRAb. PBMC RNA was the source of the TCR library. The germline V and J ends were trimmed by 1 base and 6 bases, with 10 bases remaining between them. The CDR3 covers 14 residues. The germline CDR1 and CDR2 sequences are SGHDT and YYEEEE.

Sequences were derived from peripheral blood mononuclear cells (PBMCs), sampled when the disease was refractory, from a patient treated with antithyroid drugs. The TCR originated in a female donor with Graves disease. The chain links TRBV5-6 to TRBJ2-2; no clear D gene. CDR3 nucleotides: TGTGCCAGCAGCTTGATAAGGGCGGCCGGGGAGCTGTTTTTT. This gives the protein CASSLIRAAGELFF.